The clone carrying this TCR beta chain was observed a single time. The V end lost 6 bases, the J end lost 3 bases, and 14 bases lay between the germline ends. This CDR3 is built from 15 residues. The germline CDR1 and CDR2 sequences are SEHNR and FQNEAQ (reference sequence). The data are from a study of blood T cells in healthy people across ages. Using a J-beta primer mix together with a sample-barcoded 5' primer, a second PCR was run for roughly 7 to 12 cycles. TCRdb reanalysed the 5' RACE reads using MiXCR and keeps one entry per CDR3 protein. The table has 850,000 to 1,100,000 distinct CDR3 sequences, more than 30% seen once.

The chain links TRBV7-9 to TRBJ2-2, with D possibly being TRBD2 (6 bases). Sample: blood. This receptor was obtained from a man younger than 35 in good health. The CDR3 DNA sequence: TGTGCCAGCAGGGCCAGGGAGGTGGACACCGGGGAGCTGTTTTTT. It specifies CASRAREVDTGELFF.